Detailed here is one T cell receptor (beta chain). The antigen is undetermined. CDR1 LGHNA and CDR2 YSLEER come from the germline V gene. The CDR3 is made up of 16 amino acids. This sample was included in a study of monozygotic twins with inflammatory bowel disease. TCRdb re-analyzed the 5' RACE reads; it lists each CDR3 protein once, without DNA. The sample has around 450,000 distinct CDR3 sequences; the top ten hold about 2.2%. General study points: Varying immunosuppressive regimens may have increased patient repertoire variability. The data did not back a single strong IBD-associated clonotype or signal. It was observed that concordant and discordant twins did not differ in repertoire similarity, possibly given limited power. Those with IBD had lower TCRbeta diversity (inverse Simpson) than their healthy co-twins did.

The sequence derives from a human donor with ulcerative colitis or Crohn's disease, or a healthy co-twin of an affected twin (not recorded which). The sequencing input was blood. V and J are TRBV4-3 and TRBJ2-5; TCRdb reports TRBD2, a call that lacks DNA to check it against. The CDR3: CASSQDYLGALETQYF.